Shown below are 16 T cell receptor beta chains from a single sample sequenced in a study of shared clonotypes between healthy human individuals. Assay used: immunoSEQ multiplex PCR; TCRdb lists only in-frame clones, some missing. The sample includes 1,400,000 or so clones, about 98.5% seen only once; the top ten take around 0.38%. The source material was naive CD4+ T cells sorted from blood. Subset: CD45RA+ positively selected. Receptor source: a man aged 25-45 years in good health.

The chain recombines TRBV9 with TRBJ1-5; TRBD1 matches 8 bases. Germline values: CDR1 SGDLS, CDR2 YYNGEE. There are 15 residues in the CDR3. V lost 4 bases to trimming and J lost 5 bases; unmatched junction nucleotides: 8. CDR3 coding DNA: TGTGCCAGCAGCCTTGGACAGGGAAAGGATCAGCCCCAGCATTTT. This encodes CASSLGQGKDQPQHF. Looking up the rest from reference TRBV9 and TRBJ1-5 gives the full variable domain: DSGVTQTPKHLITATGQRVTLRCSPRSGDLSVYWYQQSLDQGLQFLIQYYNGEERAKGNILERFSAQQFPDLHSELNLSSLELGDSALYFCASSLGQGKDQPQHFGDGTRLSIL.

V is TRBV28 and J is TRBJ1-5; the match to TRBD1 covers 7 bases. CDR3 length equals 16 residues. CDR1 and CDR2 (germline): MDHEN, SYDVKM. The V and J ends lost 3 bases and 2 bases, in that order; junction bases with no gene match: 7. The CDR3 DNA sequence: TGTGCCAGCAGTTTCGGACAGGCTAGGGGCAATCAGCCCCAGCATTTT. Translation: CASSFGQARGNQPQHF. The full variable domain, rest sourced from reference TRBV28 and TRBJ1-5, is DVKVTQSSRYLVKRTGEKVFLECVQDMDHENMFWYRQDPGLGLRLIYFSYDVKMKEKGDIPEGYSVSREKKERFSLILESASTNQTSMYLCASSFGQARGNQPQHFGDGTRLSIL.

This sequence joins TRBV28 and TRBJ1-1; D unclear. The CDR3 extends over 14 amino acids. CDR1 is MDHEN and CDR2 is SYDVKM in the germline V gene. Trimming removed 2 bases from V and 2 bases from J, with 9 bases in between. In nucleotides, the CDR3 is TGTGCCAGCAGTTTACTCCGGGGAAACACTGAAGCTTTCTTT. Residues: CASSLLRGNTEAFF.

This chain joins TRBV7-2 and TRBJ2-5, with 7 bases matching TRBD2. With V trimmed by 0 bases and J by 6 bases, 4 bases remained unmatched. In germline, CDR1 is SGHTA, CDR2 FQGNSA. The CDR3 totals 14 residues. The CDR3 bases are TGTGCCAGCAGCTTAGCGGGGGGGTCAAAGACCCAGTACTTC. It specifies CASSLAGGSKTQYF.

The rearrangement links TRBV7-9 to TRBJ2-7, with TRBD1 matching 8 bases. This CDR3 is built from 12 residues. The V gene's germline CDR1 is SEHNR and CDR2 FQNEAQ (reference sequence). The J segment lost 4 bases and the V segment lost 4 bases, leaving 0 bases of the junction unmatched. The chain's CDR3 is CASSWTGYEQYF. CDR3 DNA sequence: TGTGCCAGCAGCTGGACAGGGTACGAGCAGTACTTC.

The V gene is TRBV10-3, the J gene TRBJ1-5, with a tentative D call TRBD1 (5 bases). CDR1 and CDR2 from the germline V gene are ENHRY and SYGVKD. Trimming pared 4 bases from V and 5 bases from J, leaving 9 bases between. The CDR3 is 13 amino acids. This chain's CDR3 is CAISVQEDQPQHF. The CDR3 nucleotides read TGTGCCATCAGTGTACAGGAAGATCAGCCCCAGCATTTT.

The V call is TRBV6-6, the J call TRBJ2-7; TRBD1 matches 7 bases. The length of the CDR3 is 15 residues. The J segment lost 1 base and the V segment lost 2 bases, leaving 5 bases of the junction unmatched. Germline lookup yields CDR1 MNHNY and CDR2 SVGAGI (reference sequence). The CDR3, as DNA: TGTGCCAGCAGTTACCCCGACAGGGCTTCCTACGAGCAGTACTTC. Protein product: CASSYPDRASYEQYF.

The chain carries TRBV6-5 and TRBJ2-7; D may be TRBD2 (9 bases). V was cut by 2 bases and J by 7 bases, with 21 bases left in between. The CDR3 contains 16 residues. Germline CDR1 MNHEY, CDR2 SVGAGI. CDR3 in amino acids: CASSYDRGSGSREQYF. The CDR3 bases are TGTGCCAGCAGTTACGACAGGGGTAGCGGGAGTCGTGAGCAGTACTTC.

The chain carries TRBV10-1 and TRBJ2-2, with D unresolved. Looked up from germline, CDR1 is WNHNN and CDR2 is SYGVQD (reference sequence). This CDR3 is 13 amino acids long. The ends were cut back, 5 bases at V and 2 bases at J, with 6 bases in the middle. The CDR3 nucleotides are TGCGCCAGCAGTCCCAGAAACACCGGGGAGCTGTTTTTT. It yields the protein CASSPRNTGELFF.

The CDR3 here is CASRLGGAETQYF. DNA of the CDR3: TGTGCCAGCAGGCTGGGGGGCGCGGAGACCCAGTACTTC. The chain has TRBV28 and TRBJ2-5; D is perhaps TRBD1 or TRBD2 (6 bases each). CDR1 is MDHEN, CDR2 SYDVKM, per germline. The CDR3 consists of 13 residues. V dropped 6 bases and J dropped 5 bases, with 13 bases sitting between them.

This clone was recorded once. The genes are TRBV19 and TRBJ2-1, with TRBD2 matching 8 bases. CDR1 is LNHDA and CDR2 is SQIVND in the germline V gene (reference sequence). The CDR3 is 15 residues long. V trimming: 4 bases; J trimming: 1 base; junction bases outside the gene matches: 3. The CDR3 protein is CASSRTSQSYNEQFF. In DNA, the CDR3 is TGTGCCAGTAGTAGGACTAGCCAATCCTACAATGAGCAGTTCTTC.

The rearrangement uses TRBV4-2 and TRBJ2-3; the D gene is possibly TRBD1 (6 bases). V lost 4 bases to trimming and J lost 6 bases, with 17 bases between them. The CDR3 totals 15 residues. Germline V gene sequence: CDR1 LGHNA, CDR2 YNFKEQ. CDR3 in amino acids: CASSRARTQGDTQYF. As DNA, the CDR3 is TGTGCCAGCAGCCGAGCGCGAACGCAGGGGGATACGCAGTATTTT.

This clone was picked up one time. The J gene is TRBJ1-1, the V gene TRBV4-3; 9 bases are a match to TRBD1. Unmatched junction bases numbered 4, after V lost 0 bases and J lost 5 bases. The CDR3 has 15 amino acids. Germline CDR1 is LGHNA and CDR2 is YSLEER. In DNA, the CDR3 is TGCGCCAGCAGCCAAGAGGGACAGGGAAGGACTGAAGCTTTCTTT. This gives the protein CASSQEGQGRTEAFF.

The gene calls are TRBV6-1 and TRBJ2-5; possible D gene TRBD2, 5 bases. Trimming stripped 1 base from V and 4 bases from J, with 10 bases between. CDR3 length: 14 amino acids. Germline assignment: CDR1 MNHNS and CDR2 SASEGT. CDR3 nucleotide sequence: TGTGCCAGCAGTGAAGTGGGGAGTTTAGAGACCCAGTACTTC. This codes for CASSEVGSLETQYF.

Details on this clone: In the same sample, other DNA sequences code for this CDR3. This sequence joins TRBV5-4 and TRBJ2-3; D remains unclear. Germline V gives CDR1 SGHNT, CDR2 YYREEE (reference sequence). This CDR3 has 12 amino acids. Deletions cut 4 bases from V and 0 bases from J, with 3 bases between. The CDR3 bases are TGTGCCAGCAGCATCAGCACAGATACGCAGTATTTT. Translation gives CASSISTDTQYF. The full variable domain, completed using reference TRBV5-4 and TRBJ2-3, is ETGVTQSPTHLIKTRGQQVTLRCSSQSGHNTVSWYQQALGQGPQFIFQYYREEENGRGNFPPRFSGLQFPNYSSELNVNALELDDSALYLCASSISTDTQYFGPGTRLTVL.

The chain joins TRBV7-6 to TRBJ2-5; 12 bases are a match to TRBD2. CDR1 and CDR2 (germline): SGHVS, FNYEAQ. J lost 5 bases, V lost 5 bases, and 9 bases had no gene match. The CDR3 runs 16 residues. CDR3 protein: CASSAALAGGRETQYF. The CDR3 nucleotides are TGTGCCAGCAGCGCAGCGCTAGCGGGAGGGAGGGAGACCCAGTACTTC.